A single T cell receptor (beta chain) is shown here with its context. This CDR3 is built from 16 residues. Germline CDR1 is LGHNA and CDR2 is YNFKEQ. J was trimmed by 5 bases and V by 2 bases; bases with no gene match: 10. The sample belongs to a study of patients and donors after allogeneic stem cell transplantation. A single record per CDR3 protein comes from TCRdb applying MiXCR to the RT-PCR reads. The sample comprises over 350,000 distinct CDR3 sequences, 16% of which are singletons, and less than 9.5% rests with the top ten. The sample was blood, either unsorted or a sorted T cell fraction (not recorded which). This TCR was recovered from a human donor who was either an allogeneic HSCT recipient or a stem cell or donor lymphocyte infusion donor (not recorded which). It is not recorded whose cells these are; they may come from a transplant donor. The chain combines TRBV4-2 with TRBJ2-5; 8 nucleotides align to TRBD2. CDR3 region: CASSQIPGGPVETQYF. In nucleotides, the CDR3 is TGTGCCAGCAGCCAAATCCCGGGGGGGCCGGTGGAGACCCAGTACTTC.